These 32 T cell receptor beta chains originate from one sample sequenced in a study of cytomegalovirus exposure and HLA in healthy donors. PCR employed 60 Vbeta and 13 Jbeta primers. The table came from immunoSEQ multiplex PCR; TCRdb's copy has only in-frame clones and leaves some out. Counted here are about 160,000 clones, approximately 85% occurring once; the ten biggest clones make up roughly 2.1%. Sequencing was carried out using PBMCs. These receptors were collected from a man younger than 35 in good health and CMV-seropositive.

The V and J genes are TRBV4-1 and TRBJ2-7; TRBD2 matches at 12 bases. Trimming took 4 bases from V and 4 from J; bases not matched to a gene: 5. Germline-derived CDR1 and CDR2 are MGHRA and YSYEKL. The CDR3 covers 15 residues. CDR3 amino acids: CASSPLAGGRYEQYF. The CDR3 bases are TGCGCCAGCAGCCCTCTAGCGGGGGGGCGGTACGAGCAGTACTTC.

V is TRBV15 and J is TRBJ2-2; 8 bases fit TRBD1. CDR1 and CDR2 from the germline V gene are LNHNV and YYDKDF (reference sequence). The CDR3 contains 15 residues. J was trimmed by 7 bases and V by 0 bases; bases with no gene match: 4. The DNA for the CDR3 is TGTGCCACCAGCAGAGAAACAGGGGGATACGGGGAGCTGTTTTTT. Its protein product is CATSRETGGYGELFF. Variable domain in full (rest from reference TRBV15 and TRBJ2-2): DAMVIQNPRYQVTQFGKPVTLSCSQTLNHNVMYWYQQKSSQAPKLLFHYYDKDFNNEADTPDNFQSRRPNTSFCFLDIRSPGLGDTAMYLCATSRETGGYGELFFGEGSRLTVL.

J is TRBJ2-5 and V is TRBV5-1, with D maybe TRBD2 (6 bases). Germline V gene sequence: CDR1 SGHRS, CDR2 YFSETQ. The ends were cut back, 4 bases at V and 1 base at J, with 17 bases in the middle. The CDR3 is 16 amino acids. Here the CDR3 reads CASSPKTRAGQETQYF. The CDR3 coding sequence is TGCGCCAGCAGCCCGAAGACTAGGGCGGGCCAAGAGACCCAGTACTTC. The complete variable domain, with remaining parts taken from reference TRBV5-1 and TRBJ2-5, reads KAGVTQTPRYLIKTRGQQVTLSCSPISGHRSVSWYQQTPGQGLQFLFEYFSETQRNKGNFPGRFSGRQFSNSRSEMNVSTLELGDSALYLCASSPKTRAGQETQYFGPGTRLLVL.

This chain joins TRBV27 and TRBJ2-7, with 10 bases that match TRBD1. Germline CDR1 and CDR2: MNHEY and SMNVEV (reference sequence). The length of the CDR3 is 16 residues. V lost 7 bases to trimming and J lost 6 bases; unmatched junction nucleotides: 15. The CDR3 DNA reads TGTGCCAGCACGTTCCGAACCCGGGACAGGGGCTGCGAGCAGTACTTC. This encodes CASTFRTRDRGCEQYF.

This clone was counted between two and nine times. The genes are TRBV7-3 and TRBJ2-2; 8 bases are shared with TRBD1. V gave up 5 bases and J gave up 8 bases; unmatched junction bases: 7. In germline, CDR1 is SGHTA, CDR2 FQGTGA. This CDR3 has 14 amino acids. The CDR3 loop is CASSQQGAGGELFF. In DNA form, the CDR3 reads TGTGCCAGCAGCCAGCAGGGGGCCGGTGGGGAGCTGTTTTTT.

The chain combines TRBV30 with TRBJ2-7; D is ambiguous. Germline-derived CDR1 and CDR2 are GTSNPN and SVGIG (reference sequence). The length of the CDR3 is 12 residues. Trimming took 4 bases from V and 3 from J, leaving 10 bases between them. CDR3 in amino acids: CAWNIEYYEQYF. CDR3 nucleotides: TGTGCCTGGAATATTGAGTACTACGAGCAGTACTTC.

The J gene is TRBJ1-2, the V gene TRBV29-1; TRBD1 aligns across 10 bases. Germline V gene sequence: CDR1 SQVTM, CDR2 ANQGSEA. The CDR3 contains 15 residues. The J segment lost 2 bases and the V segment lost 7 bases, leaving 10 bases of the junction unmatched. The CDR3 reads CSATTGTGVNYGYTF. The CDR3 DNA reads TGCAGCGCGACTACCGGGACAGGGGTCAACTATGGCTACACCTTC. The full variable domain, with the rest looked up from reference TRBV29-1 and TRBJ1-2, is SAVISQKPSRDICQRGTSLTIQCQVDSQVTMMFWYRQQPGQSLTLIATANQGSEATYESGFVIDKFPISRPNLTFSTLTVSNMSPEDSSIYLCSATTGTGVNYGYTFGSGTRLTVV.

In its sample, this clone was seen once. This chain connects TRBV7-2 to TRBJ2-5, with D unclear. Germline lookup yields CDR1 SGHTA and CDR2 FQGNSA. The CDR3 runs 13 residues. V lost 2 bases and J 2 bases, leaving 6 bases between the germline ends. The CDR3 DNA reads as TGTGCCAGCAGCTTACCAGTACAAGAGACCCAGTACTTC. This codes for CASSLPVQETQYF.

This clone appeared once. The genes are TRBV7-6 and TRBJ1-1; D is undetermined. The germline V gene encodes CDR1 SGHVS and CDR2 FNYEAQ. V was pared by 1 base and J by 8 bases, with 11 bases between. CDR3 length equals 13 residues. Here the CDR3 DNA reads TGTGCCAGCAGCTTAGAAGTCCAGGCCGAAGCTTTCTTT. Translating it yields CASSLEVQAEAFF.

V usage is TRBV30 and J usage is TRBJ1-1; 8 nucleotides line up with TRBD1. With V trimmed by 3 bases and J by 10 bases, 7 bases remained unmatched. The CDR3 has 12 amino acids. Germline lookup yields CDR1 GTSNPN and CDR2 SVGIG (reference sequence). The CDR3 nucleotides are TGTGCCTGGAGGGAGACAGGGGACAGAGCTTTCTTT. This sequence encodes CAWRETGDRAFF.

The CDR3 region is CASSPGQRVNTEAFF. CDR3 DNA: TGTGCCAGCTCACCGGGCCAGAGAGTGAACACTGAAGCTTTCTTT. This chain joins TRBV18 and TRBJ1-1; D remains ambiguous. Germline V gene sequence: CDR1 KGHSH, CDR2 LQKENI. This CDR3 region has 15 residues. V shed 3 bases and J shed 0 bases, with 11 bases lying between them.

The rearrangement links TRBV29-1 to TRBJ1-3; D is undetermined. V dropped 2 bases and J dropped 4 bases, with 3 bases sitting between them. The CDR3 has 11 amino acids. Germline CDR1 reads SQVTM; CDR2 reads ANQGSEA. The CDR3 region is CSVEQGNTIYF. The CDR3 DNA reads TGCAGCGTTGAACAAGGAAACACCATATATTTT. Using reference TRBV29-1 and TRBJ1-3 for the parts outside the CDR3, the full variable domain is SAVISQKPSRDICQRGTSLTIQCQVDSQVTMMFWYRQQPGQSLTLIATANQGSEATYESGFVIDKFPISRPNLTFSTLTVSNMSPEDSSIYLCSVEQGNTIYFGEGSWLTVV.

The chain uses TRBV7-9 and TRBJ2-5; 13 bases map to TRBD2. This CDR3 spans 16 amino acids. The junction had 7 bases not matched to a gene; V was cut back by 3 bases and J by 6 bases. CDR1 is SEHNR and CDR2 is FQNEAQ in the germline V gene (reference sequence). CDR3 region: CASSFGTSGGAQTQYF. Written as DNA, the CDR3 is TGTGCCAGCAGCTTCGGAACTAGCGGGGGGGCGCAGACCCAGTACTTC.

The CDR3: CASSPGTGNTEAFF. The CDR3 DNA sequence: TGTGCCAGCTCACCTGGGACAGGGAACACTGAAGCTTTCTTT. The V gene is TRBV18, the J gene TRBJ1-1; 8 bases match TRBD1. Germline trimming cut 3 bases from V and 1 base from J; bases unmatched to any gene: 1. The CDR3 extends over 14 amino acids. Germline CDR1 is KGHSH and CDR2 is LQKENI.

The chain employs TRBV19 and TRBJ2-3, with 8 bases matching TRBD2. Germline values: CDR1 LNHDA, CDR2 SQIVND (reference sequence). With V trimmed by 3 bases and J by 6 bases, 8 bases remained unmatched. CDR3 size: 15 residues. Written as DNA, the CDR3 is TGTGCCAGTAGTATGGCCGGGACTAGTCCTGATACGCAGTATTTT. Encoded protein: CASSMAGTSPDTQYF.

The rearrangement links TRBV5-1 to TRBJ2-1, with D possibly TRBD2 on 6 matching bases. Trimming shortened V by 4 bases and J by 10 bases, and 21 bases separated the two germline ends. There are 15 residues in the CDR3. From germline, CDR1 is SGHRS and CDR2 YFSETQ. CDR3 in DNA: TGCGCCAGCAGCGTACGGGACTCCCAATTTGGGGAGCAGTTCTTC. Encoded protein: CASSVRDSQFGEQFF.

The genes are TRBV9 and TRBJ1-6, with TRBD1 matching over 10 bases. There are 15 residues in the CDR3. Germline CDR1 is SGDLS and CDR2 is YYNGEE. J was trimmed by 10 bases and V by 3 bases; bases with no gene match: 7. The CDR3 bases are TGTGCCAGCAGCGGCGGGACAGGGGACTTCTCACCCCTCCACTTT. The encoded protein is CASSGGTGDFSPLHF.

In this sample, this clone turned up a few times. The genes are TRBV5-1 and TRBJ1-1; D unclear. The CDR3 extends over 14 amino acids. Deletions cut 0 bases from V and 5 bases from J, with 11 bases between. CDR1 SGHRS and CDR2 YFSETQ come from the germline V gene. This chain's CDR3 is CASSLDQRRTEAFF. In DNA, the CDR3 is TGCGCCAGCAGCTTGGATCAACGCCGGACTGAAGCTTTCTTT.

This CDR3 reads CASSSTRTSGYYEQYF. The CDR3 DNA reads TGTGCCAGCAGCTCCACGCGGACTAGCGGGTATTACGAGCAGTACTTC. V gene TRBV11-3 combines with J gene TRBJ2-7; 11 nucleotides agree with TRBD2. The germline gives CDR1 SGHNT, CDR2 YENEEA. V lost 4 bases, J lost 4 bases, and 9 bases stayed unmatched. CDR3 size: 16 residues.

The chain couples TRBV29-1 to TRBJ1-4; 7 bases fit TRBD1. Germline V gene sequence: CDR1 SQVTM, CDR2 ANQGSEA. Trimming cost V 7 bases and J 5 bases; bases outside gene matches: 7. The CDR3 has 13 amino acids. The CDR3 sequence: CSGGDSQNEKLFF. For the CDR3, the DNA is TGCAGCGGGGGGGACAGTCAGAATGAAAAACTGTTTTTT.

A note on this clone: Additional DNA sequences in this sample encode the identical CDR3. The rearrangement links TRBV5-1 to TRBJ2-5; 12 nucleotides align to TRBD1. The ends lost 0 bases at V and 5 bases at J; junction bases unmatched: 2. CDR1 and CDR2 from the germline V gene are SGHRS and YFSETQ. This CDR3 is 15 amino acids long. CDR3 amino acids: CASSLAGTGGETQYF. CDR3 nucleotide sequence: TGCGCCAGCAGCTTGGCTGGGACAGGGGGCGAGACCCAGTACTTC.

The J gene is TRBJ2-1, the V gene TRBV27; perhaps TRBD1 as D (6 bases). CDR3 length equals 14 residues. In germline, CDR1 is MNHEY, CDR2 SMNVEV (reference sequence). V lost 1 base and J 6 bases, leaving 10 bases between the germline ends. CDR3 sequence reads: CASSLWQGSNEQFF. Here the CDR3 DNA reads TGTGCCAGCAGTTTATGGCAGGGGAGCAATGAGCAGTTCTTC.

This chain connects TRBV7-9 to TRBJ2-5; D is possibly TRBD1 (6 bases). In germline, CDR1 is SEHNR, CDR2 FQNEAQ (reference sequence). V lost 5 bases to trimming and J lost 3 bases, with 10 bases between them. The CDR3 consists of 13 residues. The chain's CDR3 is CASSTDSKETQYF. CDR3 DNA: TGTGCCAGCAGCACGGACAGTAAAGAGACCCAGTACTTC.

The chain uses TRBV5-6 and TRBJ1-6; D possibly corresponds to TRBD1 (5 bases). The V and J ends lost 1 base and 9 bases respectively, with 17 bases between them. The CDR3 contains 16 residues. Looked up from germline, CDR1 is SGHDT and CDR2 is YYEEEE. The CDR3 reads CASSLLPGGEGSPLHF. The DNA of the CDR3 is TGTGCCAGCAGCTTGCTTCCAGGAGGGGAGGGTTCACCCCTCCACTTT.

The chain employs TRBV7-9 and TRBJ2-1; no definite D call. CDR1 SEHNR and CDR2 FQNEAQ come from the germline V gene (reference sequence). The CDR3 covers 13 residues. The V end lost 5 bases, the J end lost 8 bases, and 13 bases lay between the germline ends. CDR3 protein: CASSKPPVHEQFF. The DNA of the CDR3 is TGTGCCAGCAGCAAGCCCCCCGTCCATGAGCAGTTCTTC.

Notes on this clone: Other DNA sequences within the sample encode an identical CDR3. The CDR3 spells CASSLTGSTDTQYF. CDR3 coding DNA: TGCGCCAGCAGCTTGACGGGGAGCACAGATACGCAGTATTTT. The gene calls are TRBV5-1 and TRBJ2-3; possibly TRBD2 for D (5 bases). This CDR3 spans 14 amino acids. Germline CDR1 is SGHRS and CDR2 is YFSETQ. Trimming shortened V by 1 base and J by 0 bases, and 6 bases separated the two germline ends. Variable domain in full (rest from reference TRBV5-1 and TRBJ2-3): KAGVTQTPRYLIKTRGQQVTLSCSPISGHRSVSWYQQTPGQGLQFLFEYFSETQRNKGNFPGRFSGRQFSNSRSEMNVSTLELGDSALYLCASSLTGSTDTQYFGPGTRLTVL.

The chain employs TRBV4-1 and TRBJ2-3; 9 bases line up with TRBD2. Germline V gene sequence: CDR1 MGHRA, CDR2 YSYEKL. J was trimmed by 0 bases and V by 6 bases; bases with no gene match: 7. There are 16 residues in the CDR3. The CDR3 DNA follows: TGCGCCAGCAGGCTAACCGCGGGGGGGAGCACAGATACGCAGTATTTT. It yields the protein CASRLTAGGSTDTQYF.

The chain uses TRBV7-2 and TRBJ1-2, with D possibly being TRBD1 (6 bases). V lost 5 bases and J lost 0, with 16 bases in between. The V gene's germline CDR1 is SGHTA and CDR2 FQGNSA. This CDR3 is 16 amino acids long. For the CDR3, the DNA is TGTGCCAGCAGCCCTGGGTCGGACAGAGCTAACTATGGCTACACCTTC. This codes for CASSPGSDRANYGYTF.

V and J are TRBV27 and TRBJ2-3; 14 bases map to TRBD2. Germline assignment: CDR1 MNHEY and CDR2 SMNVEV (reference sequence). The ends lost 6 bases at V and 0 bases at J; junction bases unmatched: 8. The CDR3 is 18 residues long. CDR3: CASSWGTSGGLSTDTQYF. CDR3 coding DNA: TGTGCCAGCAGCTGGGGGACTAGCGGGGGCCTTAGCACAGATACGCAGTATTTT.

The chain carries TRBV21-1 and TRBJ1-2; the table's D call of TRBD1 was not tested on the DNA. TRBV21-1 is a known pseudogene. The CDR3 runs to 12 residues. CDR3 in amino acids: CASSGRDNWYTF. CDR3 in DNA: TGTGCCAGCAGCGGCCGGGACAACTGGTACACCTTC.

J is TRBJ1-2 and V is TRBV5-6; D unclear. CDR1 is SGHDT and CDR2 is YYEEEE in the germline V gene. The length of the CDR3 is 14 residues. V gave up 3 bases and J gave up 7 bases, with 16 bases separating them. This CDR3 reads CASSSPGVSAGYTF. In DNA form, the CDR3 reads TGTGCCAGCAGCTCGCCCGGGGTGAGCGCTGGCTACACCTTC.

This chain links TRBV4-3 with TRBJ2-7, with D possibly matching TRBD2 (5 bases). CDR1 is LGHNA and CDR2 is YSLEER in the germline V gene. This CDR3 comprises 15 residues. Trimming left V 0 bases short and J 0 bases short, with 9 bases between. CDR3 protein: CASSQEEGSSYEQYF. CDR3 DNA sequence: TGCGCCAGCAGCCAAGAAGAGGGCAGCTCCTACGAGCAGTACTTC.